This T cell receptor (beta chain) was documented in a study of cytomegalovirus exposure and HLA in healthy donors. Study observations and caveats: Later work showed greater clonal expansion in HLA-associated TCR beta chains than in equally common others.

Of note for this clone: The antigen remains undetermined.

Amplification used 60 Vbeta primers and 13 Jbeta primers. Only in-frame clones appear in the TCRdb table, and some are missing; sequencing was by immunoSEQ multiplex PCR. The sample includes under 200,000 clones, about three quarters seen only once; the top ten take over 2.5%. The germline V gene encodes CDR1 SEHNR and CDR2 FQNEAQ (reference sequence). The CDR3 covers 15 residues. Trimming removed 5 bases from V and 1 base from J, with 9 bases in between. The sequence came from a woman in her thirties or forties in good health and CMV-seropositive. This chain uses TRBV7-9 with TRBJ2-6, with D maybe TRBD2 (5 bases). The sequenced sample was PBMCs. The chain's CDR3 is CASSLPGSGANVLTF. DNA of the CDR3: TGTGCCAGCAGCCTTCCGGGATCTGGGGCCAACGTCCTGACTTTC.